The clone carrying this T cell receptor beta chain was seen only a few times. As yet, its antigen is unknown. The data are from a study of cytomegalovirus exposure and HLA in healthy donors. Turning to the study itself: Prior work identified around 120 million unique TCR beta sequences in 150 million to 200 million T cells. Study-level points and caveats: Reportedly, fewer N-insertions than the roughly 600-donor mean appeared in an Asian-associated ancestry cluster in a later analysis.

Between the trimmed V and J ends, which lost 3 bases and 0 bases, there was a span of 11 bases. Germline V gene data show CDR1 as KGHSH and CDR2 as LQKENI. The CDR3 spans 15 residues. The PCR had 60 Vbeta and 13 Jbeta primers. Libraries were prepared by immunoSEQ multiplex PCR; TCRdb keeps only in-frame clonotypes and omits some of them. Of under 170,000 clones listed, under 75% are singletons. Sequencing was carried out using PBMCs. The TCR comes from a woman in her sixties or seventies in good health and CMV-seropositive. The chain links TRBV18 to TRBJ1-2; D ambiguous. The CDR3, as DNA: TGTGCCAGCTCACCGGAGACGGCTCCTAACTATGGCTACACCTTC. Translated: CASSPETAPNYGYTF.